What follows are 14 T cell receptor beta chains derived from one specimen sequenced in a study of T cells in Graves' hyperthyroidism and ophthalmopathy. The source material, RNA transcripts, was used to amplify TCR beta CDR3 regions. In the first-round RT-PCR of the TCR CDR3, the HTBI primer set was used. A single record per CDR3 protein comes from TCRdb applying MiXCR to the multiplex PCR reads. The profile shows about 480,000 distinct CDR3 sequences, around a fifth of them singletons. The specimen sequenced was blood. The receptors derive from a woman in her 70s with Graves' ophthalmopathy.

This clonotype came up a few times. In DNA, the CDR3 is TGTGCCAGCTCACCCCAAGGACAGGGGGCGTATGGCTACACCTTC. Encoded protein: CASSPQGQGAYGYTF. The J gene is TRBJ1-2, the V gene TRBV18, with 11 bases matching TRBD1. The V gene end was trimmed by 3 bases and the J gene end by 5 bases; junction bases not matched to a gene: 5. CDR1 KGHSH and CDR2 LQKENI come from the germline V gene. This CDR3 spans 15 amino acids. Drawing the rest from reference TRBV18 and TRBJ1-2, the complete variable domain is NAGVMQNPRHLVRRRGQEARLRCSPMKGHSHVYWYRQLPEEGLKFMVYLQKENIIDESGMPKERFSAEFPKEGPSILRIQQVVRGDSAAYFCASSPQGQGAYGYTFGSGTRLTVV.

The chain couples TRBV20-1 to TRBJ2-3, with 7 nucleotides matching TRBD2. This CDR3 comprises 14 residues. CDR1 is DFQATT and CDR2 is SNEGSKA in the germline V gene (reference sequence). V was pared by 6 bases and J by 4 bases, with 10 bases of the junction left unmatched. CDR3 residues: CSAAGVGLADTQYF. CDR3 coding DNA: TGCAGTGCGGCGGGAGTCGGTTTAGCAGATACGCAGTATTTT.

This clonotype was seen ten or more times. The chain is built from TRBV7-2 and TRBJ1-5; no firm D call. Germline CDR1 is SGHTA and CDR2 is FQGNSA. The CDR3 sequence is 13 residues long. V was trimmed by 2 bases and J by 7 bases, leaving 9 bases between them. The chain's CDR3 is CASSLSPRQPQHF. CDR3 coding DNA: TGTGCCAGCAGCTTATCGCCCCGGCAGCCCCAGCATTTT.

This clonotype was counted many times. The V and J genes are TRBV5-5 and TRBJ1-5, with TRBD1 identical over 9 bases. V lost 4 bases and J lost 6; bases outside the gene matches: 8. The CDR3 extends over 15 amino acids. CDR1 SGHKS and CDR2 YYEKEE come from the germline V gene (reference sequence). For the CDR3, the DNA is TGTGCCAGCAGCCCGACAGGGGGATTTCGTCAGCCCCAGCATTTT. It yields the protein CASSPTGGFRQPQHF.

There are a few counts of this clonotype. The chain carries TRBV28 and TRBJ1-2; 8 bases fit TRBD1. CDR1 is MDHEN and CDR2 is SYDVKM in the germline V gene. J was trimmed by 2 bases and V by 10 bases; bases with no gene match: 6. CDR3 length: 13 amino acids. CDR3 in amino acids: CATGTGGNYGYTF. The CDR3 region has the DNA TGTGCCACCGGGACAGGCGGAAACTATGGCTACACCTTC.

The chain is built from TRBV7-3 and TRBJ2-3; D perhaps matches TRBD1 (6 bases). Looked up from germline, CDR1 is SGHTA and CDR2 is FQGTGA. The CDR3 extends over 14 amino acids. V was cut by 4 bases and J by 5 bases, with 13 bases left in between. The CDR3 DNA follows: TGTGCCAGCAGCTCCCCTGAGGGGGTAGATACGCAGTATTTT. It translates to CASSSPEGVDTQYF.

The V call is TRBV10-3, the J call TRBJ1-1, with 9 bases lining up with TRBD1. V gave up 4 bases and J gave up 5 bases; unmatched junction bases: 5. Germline V gives CDR1 ENHRY, CDR2 SYGVKD. This CDR3 is built from 14 residues. The CDR3 nucleotides are TGTGCCATCAGTGCCACAGGGGGCGGGACTGAAGCTTTCTTT. This sequence encodes CAISATGGGTEAFF.

This clonotype came up many times. V gene TRBV11-2 combines with J gene TRBJ2-2; 11 positions match TRBD2. This CDR3 has 16 amino acids. The V and J ends lost 5 bases and 1 base, in that order; junction bases with no gene match: 3. The V gene's germline CDR1 is SGHAT and CDR2 FQNNGV. This CDR3 is CASSRGTSGNTGELFF. In DNA form, the CDR3 reads TGTGCCAGCAGCCGAGGGACTAGCGGGAACACCGGGGAGCTGTTTTTT.

Regarding this clonotype: One base away lies a much larger clone, so this may be a sequencing read error. The chain employs TRBV20-1 and TRBJ2-7, with D unresolved. Germline V gives CDR1 DFQATT, CDR2 SNEGSKA (reference sequence). The CDR3 has 14 amino acids. CDR3 nucleotides: TGCAGTGCTAGGGAAATGCGCCGGACCTACGAGCAGGACTTC. Residues: CSAREMRRTYEQDF.

This clonotype came up a few times. The rearrangement links TRBV3-1 to TRBJ2-1, with TRBD2 identical over 10 bases. V was pared by 6 bases and J by 8 bases, with 1 base of the junction left unmatched. Per the germline V gene, CDR1 is LGHDT and CDR2 is YNNKEL (reference sequence). This CDR3 comprises 12 residues. In nucleotides, the CDR3 is TGTGCCAGCAGGACTAGCGGGTATGAGCAGTTCTTC. Protein product: CASRTSGYEQFF.

As to this clonotype: A junction end diverges from the germline sequence, so it may reflect a read error. The chain joins TRBV6-2 or TRBV6-3 to TRBJ2-2; TRBD2 matches at 10 bases. Per germline, CDR1 MNHEY and CDR2 SVGEGT. CDR3 length equals 19 residues. CDR3 region: CASSYSRTSGTIFTGGLFF. CDR3 coding DNA: TGTGCCAGCAGTTACTCTAGGACTAGCGGAACAATTTTCACCGGGGGGCTGTTTTTT.

CDR3 region: CASSYRSAGVLKNIQYF. CDR3 bases: TGTGCCAGCAGTTATCGTTCAGCGGGAGTGTTGAAAAACATTCAGTACTTC. The chain carries TRBV6-2 or TRBV6-3 and TRBJ2-4, with 8 bases lining up with TRBD2. Germline CDR1 reads MNHEY; CDR2 reads SVGEGT. The CDR3 loop spans 17 amino acids. V was clipped by 3 bases and J by 4 bases; unmatched bases: 11.

V and J are TRBV18 and TRBJ2-2, with D perhaps TRBD1 (5 bases). The V end was cut by 6 bases, the J end by 2 bases, with 16 bases between. This CDR3 has 16 amino acids. From germline, CDR1 is KGHSH and CDR2 LQKENI. DNA for the CDR3: TGTGCCAGCTCCAGGACACAGAGCAAAAACACCGGGGAGCTGTTTTTT. Protein: CASSRTQSKNTGELFF.

This clonotype has just a few counts. The chain couples TRBV20-1 to TRBJ1-5, with D tentatively TRBD1 (6 bases). Germline CDR1 and CDR2: DFQATT and SNEGSKA (reference sequence). The length of the CDR3 is 13 residues. CDR3 sequence: CSVSGQYNQPQHF. CDR3 in DNA: TGCAGCGTCTCAGGACAGTACAATCAGCCCCAGCATTTT.